This T cell receptor beta chain appears in the sequencing data of a study of cytomegalovirus exposure and HLA in healthy donors (dated 2017 in TCRdb). With respect to the entire study: An earlier analysis of roughly 500 of the donors reported approximately 300 Gb of sequence data and 117 million unique TCR beta sequences from about 180 million T cells. About 300 gigabases of sequencing data and around 80 million unique TCR sequences made up an early release that covered approximately 620 HLA-typed donors. Because of strong linkage in the cohort, five DR-DQ haplotypes were treated as single units for association and clustering. All discovery cohort repertoires had been generated on a single sequencing platform. Along with the approximately 700-subject first cohort, a separate validation cohort of over a hundred different subjects was used. HLA typing included class I and class II loci at four-digit resolution. The later analysis used no new phenotypic data to find candidate immune exposures, relying instead on TCR beta sequences and their occurrence across donors. In an earlier analysis of over 550 of the donors, high-throughput TCR beta sequencing was used to judge whether each TCR beta V gene segment behaved as functional or pseudogenic. Donor age, sex, ethnicity and CMV serostatus were compiled alongside the repertoire data. High-throughput TCR immunosequencing, statistical association of individual TCRs with disease status, and machine learning were combined to predict cytomegalovirus infection status. Typing coverage differed by locus: A, B, C, DRB1 and DQB1 were typed in about 629-630 donors, DQA1 in 500 to 550, DPA1 in roughly 590, and DPB1 in just under 490. The study aimed to test whether signatures of past pathogen exposure could be identified by cataloging public T cell receptors. The study profiled the T cell repertoires of fewer than 850 subjects by immunosequencing and related them to cytomegalovirus serostatus. A later analysis re-analyzed previously published TCR beta repertoires from 500 to 700 donors and added high-resolution HLA genotyping to study TCR occurrence patterns. The genetic ancestry cluster associated with self-reported Caucasian donors included approximately 85% of the roughly 400 genotyped donors. Among some 400 genotyped donors of the cohort, an average of around 240,000 unique TCR beta nucleotide sequences were sequenced per donor, roughly 20% of them non-productive. In a later genetic analysis, genome-wide SNP genotypes for about three fifths of the roughly 670 donors were used, and that subset was treated as a discovery cohort. Overall study outcomes, separate from this receptor: In a later analysis, most CMV-associated TCR beta chains were found to appear HLA-restricted, with HLA associations seemingly driven largely by CMV exposure. A later analysis found that TCR association rates varied across HLA loci, with DRB1 alleles showing the most associated TCRs and HLA-C alleles the fewest. Compared with the 666-donor mean, donors in an Asian-associated ancestry cluster had fewer N-insertions in productive TCRs, according to a later genetic analysis. Because the 87-base-pair reads could not distinguish some IMGT-functional V segments, including TRBV6-2 and TRBV6-3, those segments were excluded. In both the original and validation cohorts, the classifier was reported to diagnose cytomegalovirus status with high specificity and sensitivity. Broadly in line with IMGT annotations, most TCR beta V segments showed up in productive rearrangements about 87% or about 30% of the time in an earlier analysis of several hundred of the donors. The authors suggested that the approach could potentially be generalized to other disease states and immunological phenotypes. A later analysis reported that several top co-occurrence clusters appeared linked to parvovirus B19, influenza, CMV and Epstein-Barr virus. Across donors, most TCR sequences were observed very rarely, whereas some public TCRs were present in many individuals. HLA typing was unavailable for some donors at each locus, so association tests used only the typed subset. The presence/absence analyses assumed that sequencing depth was roughly uniform across donors, and that assumption may not be true. The study listed 164 TCR beta chains as associated with cytomegalovirus. When HLA alleles, especially DR and DQ, strongly co-occurred, attributing TCR associations to individual alleles was difficult. A cluster of highly shared sequence variants was judged likely to be a technical artifact of the sequencing pipeline. Immune exposure information for the cohort was limited to CMV serostatus. At a false discovery rate of 0.05, a later analysis linked under 20,000 TCR beta sequences to specific HLA alleles. In a later analysis, HLA-associated TCR beta chains showed more clonal expansion and lower generation probabilities than non-associated chains that were equally common. The cohort was sequenced for TCR beta chains only, and without alpha or paired-chain data the features that could be detected were limited. A further reported finding was that TCR beta sequences accurately predicted the HLA-A and HLA-B alleles for most subjects in the first cohort. In vitro tests confirmed that a few of the cytomegalovirus-associated TCR beta chains recognize cytomegalovirus antigens. The earlier analysis of a few hundred of the donors excluded some 15 rarely observed V segments, including chromosome 9 orphons, because counts were too low. An association between a missense DCLRE1C variant and V-gene and J-gene trimming of TCR beta chains was found in a later genetic analysis and replicated in an independent cohort. Linkage disequilibrium might explain the correlated functional status among segregating V segments, but an unknown experimental factor could not be excluded.

The germline V gene encodes CDR1 SQVTM and CDR2 ANQGSEA. The CDR3, cysteine through phenylalanine, is 13 amino acids long. The read is trimmed to its CDR3 DNA, 39 bases read in frame from base 1. The trim is 6 bases for V and 7 bases for J, with a gap of 15 bases between the germline ends. The cohort was made up of roughly 670 healthy bone marrow donors. All cohort members were sampled while nominally healthy, although unrecorded immune exposures were likely present. The donor tested CMV seronegative and was one of the 352 seronegative cohort members. Every donor gave a peripheral blood sample, and the peripheral blood mononuclear cells from that sample were used for TCR beta sequencing. Genomic DNA was extracted from the blood cell samples with the Qiagen DNeasy Blood Extraction Kit. To prepare the library, the immunoSEQ multiplex PCR assay was applied. For the multiplex PCR, a mixture combining 60 forward primers for TCR Vbeta segments and 13 reverse primers for TCR Jbeta segments was used. The CDR3 region of rearranged TCR beta genes was amplified from genomic DNA with a multiplex PCR assay. On the Illumina HiSeq System, the amplified TCR beta libraries were sequenced as 87-base-pair reads. In the paper's pipeline: In a later analysis, 70 million to 95 million unique TCR beta chains were counted across the 650 to 700 repertoires, and around 10 million of these chains were shared by at least two donors. A nearest-neighbor algorithm error-corrected the raw reads and collapsed the reads into unique sequences, merging closely related sequences to remove PCR and sequencing errors. V, D and J gene segments were assigned by aligning CDR3 sequences to IMGT reference sequences. Each retained sequence needed at least a six-nucleotide match to both a V gene segment and a J gene segment. A rearrangement counted as productive if the CDR3 had no stop codons and remained in frame with V and J, and every other rearrangement counted as non-productive. Following IMGT convention, CDR3 was defined as the stretch from the second conserved V-encoded cysteine to the conserved J-encoded phenylalanine. The earlier analysis of approximately 590 of the donors excluded any sequence lacking an unambiguous match to a single V gene segment. An earlier analysis of 587 of the donors called V segments functional above 56.7% productive rearrangements and segregating when the between-donor standard deviation exceeded 5%. A statistical classification framework was built to diagnose cytomegalovirus status from the catalog of TCR beta chain sequences. V and J gene assignment, in a later analysis, came from comparing TCR nucleotide sequences with IMGT/GENE-DB human TR gene sequences. The TCRdist pipeline was used in a later analysis to assign CDR3 sequences and most-parsimonious VDJ recombination scenarios. A later analysis defined each TCR beta chain by its CDR3 amino acid sequence plus V-gene family, and excluded reads lacking a unique V-gene family. In a later analysis, fewer than 600 highly shared, low-generation-probability nucleotide sequences were removed to address suspected cross-contamination and a sequencing artifact. In a later analysis, a clonal expansion index for each public chain was calculated from normalized within-repertoire ranks of inferred template counts. In a later analysis, generation probabilities were computed using a VDJ recombination model fitted to out-of-frame rearrangements, and the results were checked against IGoR. Hypergeometric tests were used in a later analysis to score TCR-TCR, TCR-HLA and TCR-CMV co-occurrence, with a repertoire-size bias correction applied to the TCR pairs. To estimate false discovery rates, a later analysis permuted the HLA or CMV assignments 20 times. In a later analysis, co-occurring TCRs were grouped using DBSCAN, with TCRdist sequence similarity added in when clustering inside HLA-allele-positive subsets. For co-occurrence clustering, repertoires with fewer than 30,000 or more than 120,000 public chains were excluded, along with about five repertoires with anomalous nucleotide sharing. The source is immuneACCESS, and TCRdb retained only in-frame sequences with V and J called. Part of the clones is not carried over; for the studies checked, unresolved V genes explain less than half of this, and the remainder is unexplained. V and J calls and clone size are given by that table; D and trimming were obtained from the DNA. In this sample the table shows more than 95,000 clones, approximately 69% of which occur a single time. Of the sample, 3.2% is held by the ten largest clones.

Only a few counts were recorded for this clone. This clone's antigen is unknown. Base qualities are not provided; no much larger clone lies one nucleotide away. The rearranged segments are TRBV29-1 and TRBJ1-4; the D region possibly corresponds to TRBD1 (6 bases align). The sample comprised PBMCs. The receptor was derived from a man aged 25 to 45 in good health and CMV-seronegative. This receptor has the CDR3 CSVAGGGGEKLFF. The DNA sequence is given as TGCAGCGTAGCCGGAGGGGGGGGTGAAAAACTGTTTTTT.